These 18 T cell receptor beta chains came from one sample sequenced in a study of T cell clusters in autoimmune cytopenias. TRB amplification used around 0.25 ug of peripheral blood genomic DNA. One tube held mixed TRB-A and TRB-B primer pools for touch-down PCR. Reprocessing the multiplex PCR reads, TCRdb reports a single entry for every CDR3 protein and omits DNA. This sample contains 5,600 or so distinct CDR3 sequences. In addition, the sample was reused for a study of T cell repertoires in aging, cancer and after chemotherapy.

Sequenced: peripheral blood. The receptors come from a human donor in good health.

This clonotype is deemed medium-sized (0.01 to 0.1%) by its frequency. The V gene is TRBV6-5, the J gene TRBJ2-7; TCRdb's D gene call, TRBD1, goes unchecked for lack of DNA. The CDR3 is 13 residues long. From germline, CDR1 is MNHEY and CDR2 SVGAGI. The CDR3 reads CASSYSRDHEQYF.

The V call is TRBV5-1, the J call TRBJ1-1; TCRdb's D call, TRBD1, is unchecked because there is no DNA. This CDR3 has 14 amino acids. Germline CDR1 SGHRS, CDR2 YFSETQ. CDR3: CASRQGQLNTEAFF.

CDR3 residues: CSASSGGREQFF. The chain carries TRBV20-1 and TRBJ2-1; TCRdb calls TRBD2, which cannot be checked without DNA. Germline CDR1 is DFQATT and CDR2 is SNEGSKA (reference sequence). CDR3 size: 12 residues.

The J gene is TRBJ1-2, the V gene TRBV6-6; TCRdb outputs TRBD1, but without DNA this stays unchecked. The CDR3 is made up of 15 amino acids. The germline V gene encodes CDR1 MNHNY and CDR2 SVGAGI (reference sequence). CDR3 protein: CASSPLGERSYGYTF.

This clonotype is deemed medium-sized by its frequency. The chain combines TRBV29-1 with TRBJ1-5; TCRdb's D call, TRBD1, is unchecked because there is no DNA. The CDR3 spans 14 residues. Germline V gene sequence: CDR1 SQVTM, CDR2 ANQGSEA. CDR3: CSVSTGLSNQPQHF.

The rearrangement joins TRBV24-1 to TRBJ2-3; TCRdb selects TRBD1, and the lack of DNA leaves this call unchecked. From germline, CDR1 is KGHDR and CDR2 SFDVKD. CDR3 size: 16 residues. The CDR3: CATSDPTGGVTDTQYF.

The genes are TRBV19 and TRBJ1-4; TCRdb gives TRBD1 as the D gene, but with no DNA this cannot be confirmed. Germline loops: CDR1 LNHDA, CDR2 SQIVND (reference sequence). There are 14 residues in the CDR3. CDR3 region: CASSIQGAWEKLFF.

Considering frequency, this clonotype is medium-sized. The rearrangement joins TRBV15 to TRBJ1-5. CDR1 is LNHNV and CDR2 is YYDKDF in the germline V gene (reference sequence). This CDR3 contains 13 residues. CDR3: CATSREVGQPQHF.

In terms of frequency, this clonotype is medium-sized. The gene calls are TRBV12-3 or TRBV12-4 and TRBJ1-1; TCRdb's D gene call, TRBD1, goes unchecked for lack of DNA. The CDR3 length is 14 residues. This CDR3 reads CASSRGIMNTEAFF.

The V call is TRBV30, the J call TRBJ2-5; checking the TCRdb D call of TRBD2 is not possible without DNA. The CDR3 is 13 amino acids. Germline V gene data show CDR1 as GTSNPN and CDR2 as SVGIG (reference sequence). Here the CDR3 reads CAWTLAGPETQYF.

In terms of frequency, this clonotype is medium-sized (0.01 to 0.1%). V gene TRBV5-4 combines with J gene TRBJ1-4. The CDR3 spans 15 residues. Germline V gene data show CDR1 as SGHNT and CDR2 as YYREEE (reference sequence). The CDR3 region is CASSLSPGPNEKLFF.

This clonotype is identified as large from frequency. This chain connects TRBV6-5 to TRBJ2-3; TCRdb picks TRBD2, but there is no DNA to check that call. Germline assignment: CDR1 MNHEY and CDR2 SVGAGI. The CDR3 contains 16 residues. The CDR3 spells CASIGLAGGHFNTQYF.

The CDR3 here is CSARVQEDTQYF. The chain has TRBV20-1 and TRBJ2-3. Germline V gene sequence: CDR1 DFQATT, CDR2 SNEGSKA (reference sequence). The CDR3 runs 12 residues.

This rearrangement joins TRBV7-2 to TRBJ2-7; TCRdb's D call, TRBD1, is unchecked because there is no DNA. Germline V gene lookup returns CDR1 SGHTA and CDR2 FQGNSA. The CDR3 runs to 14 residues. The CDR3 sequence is CASSSATGRYEQYF.

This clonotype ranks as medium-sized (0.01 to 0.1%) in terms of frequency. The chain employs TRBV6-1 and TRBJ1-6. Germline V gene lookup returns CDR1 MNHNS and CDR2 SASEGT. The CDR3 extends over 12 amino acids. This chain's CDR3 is CASSEGHLGLHF.

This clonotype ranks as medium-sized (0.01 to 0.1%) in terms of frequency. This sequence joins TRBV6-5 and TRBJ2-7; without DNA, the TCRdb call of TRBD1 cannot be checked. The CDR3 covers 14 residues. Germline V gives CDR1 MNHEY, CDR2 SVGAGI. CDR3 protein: CASSEGQGAREQYF.

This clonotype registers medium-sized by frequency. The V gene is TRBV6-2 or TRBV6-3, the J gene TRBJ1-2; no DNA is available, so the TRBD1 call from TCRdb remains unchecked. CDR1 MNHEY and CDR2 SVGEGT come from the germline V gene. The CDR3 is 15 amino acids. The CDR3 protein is CASSPGTAVRYGYTF.

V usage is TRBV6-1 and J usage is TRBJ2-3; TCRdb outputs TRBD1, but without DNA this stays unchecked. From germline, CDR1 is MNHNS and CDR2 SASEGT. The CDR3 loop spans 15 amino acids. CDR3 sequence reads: CASSVRAGSEDTQYF.